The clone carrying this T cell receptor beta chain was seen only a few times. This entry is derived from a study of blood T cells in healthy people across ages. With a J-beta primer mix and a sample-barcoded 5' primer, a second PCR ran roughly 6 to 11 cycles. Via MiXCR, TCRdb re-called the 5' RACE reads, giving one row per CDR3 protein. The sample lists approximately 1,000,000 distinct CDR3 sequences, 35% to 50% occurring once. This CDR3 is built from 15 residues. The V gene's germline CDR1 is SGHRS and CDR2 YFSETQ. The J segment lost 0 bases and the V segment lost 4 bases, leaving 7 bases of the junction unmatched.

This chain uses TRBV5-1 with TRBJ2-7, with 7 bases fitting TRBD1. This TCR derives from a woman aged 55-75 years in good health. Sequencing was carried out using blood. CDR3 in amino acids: CASSLGTASSYEQYF. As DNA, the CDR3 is TGCGCCAGCAGCCTCGGGACAGCGAGCTCCTACGAGCAGTACTTC.